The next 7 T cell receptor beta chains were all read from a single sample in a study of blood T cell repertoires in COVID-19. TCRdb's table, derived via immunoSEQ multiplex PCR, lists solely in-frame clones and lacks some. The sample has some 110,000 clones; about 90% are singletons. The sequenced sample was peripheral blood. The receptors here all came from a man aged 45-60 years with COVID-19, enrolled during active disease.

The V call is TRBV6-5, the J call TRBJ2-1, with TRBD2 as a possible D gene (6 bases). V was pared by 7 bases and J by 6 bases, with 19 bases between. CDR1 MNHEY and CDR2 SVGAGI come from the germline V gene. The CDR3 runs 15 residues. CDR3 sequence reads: CASNPTSYGGNEQFF. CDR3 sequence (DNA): TGTGCCAGCAATCCCACTAGCTATGGGGGCAATGAGCAGTTCTTC.

The CDR3 bases are TGCGCCAGCTCCCCCAGGGGGCTCGGGGATGGCTACACCTTC. Residues: CASSPRGLGDGYTF. The chain recombines TRBV5-1 with TRBJ1-2, with 8 bases lining up with TRBD1. The CDR3 has 14 residues. The V gene's germline CDR1 is SGHRS and CDR2 YFSETQ. The junction had 11 bases not matched to a gene; V was cut back by 7 bases and J by 6 bases.

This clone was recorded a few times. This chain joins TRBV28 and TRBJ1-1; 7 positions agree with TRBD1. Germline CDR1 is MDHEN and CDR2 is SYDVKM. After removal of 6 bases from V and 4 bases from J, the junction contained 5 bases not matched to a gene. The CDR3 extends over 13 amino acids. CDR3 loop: CASSQGESTEAFF. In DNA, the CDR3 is TGTGCCAGCAGCCAGGGGGAAAGCACTGAAGCTTTCTTT.

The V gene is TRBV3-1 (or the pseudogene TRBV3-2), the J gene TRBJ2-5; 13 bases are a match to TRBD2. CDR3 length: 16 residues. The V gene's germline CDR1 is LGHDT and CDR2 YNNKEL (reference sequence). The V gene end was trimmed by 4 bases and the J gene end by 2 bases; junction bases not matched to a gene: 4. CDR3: CASSLGLAGNQETQYF. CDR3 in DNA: TGTGCCAGCAGCCTGGGACTAGCGGGAAATCAAGAGACCCAGTACTTC.

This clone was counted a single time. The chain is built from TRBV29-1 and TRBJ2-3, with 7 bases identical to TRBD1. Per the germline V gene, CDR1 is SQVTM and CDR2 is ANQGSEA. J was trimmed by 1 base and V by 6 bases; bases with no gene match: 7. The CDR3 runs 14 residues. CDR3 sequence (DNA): TGCAGCGTCAAGACAGGGTCAGGCACAGATACGCAGTATTTT. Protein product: CSVKTGSGTDTQYF.

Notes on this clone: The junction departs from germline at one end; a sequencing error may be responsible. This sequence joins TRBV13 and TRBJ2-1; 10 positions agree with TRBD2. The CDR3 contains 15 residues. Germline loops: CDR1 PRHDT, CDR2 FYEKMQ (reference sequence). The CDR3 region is CASSLAGGTYNEQFF. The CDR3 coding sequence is TGTGCCAGCAGTTTAGCGGGGGGCACCTACAATGAGCAGTTCTTC.

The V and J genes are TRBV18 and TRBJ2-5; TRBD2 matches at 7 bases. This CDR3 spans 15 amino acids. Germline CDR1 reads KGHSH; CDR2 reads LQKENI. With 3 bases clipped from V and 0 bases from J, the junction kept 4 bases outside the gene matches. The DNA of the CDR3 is TGTGCCAGCTCACCTAGCGGGTGGTACCAAGAGACCCAGTACTTC. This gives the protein CASSPSGWYQETQYF.